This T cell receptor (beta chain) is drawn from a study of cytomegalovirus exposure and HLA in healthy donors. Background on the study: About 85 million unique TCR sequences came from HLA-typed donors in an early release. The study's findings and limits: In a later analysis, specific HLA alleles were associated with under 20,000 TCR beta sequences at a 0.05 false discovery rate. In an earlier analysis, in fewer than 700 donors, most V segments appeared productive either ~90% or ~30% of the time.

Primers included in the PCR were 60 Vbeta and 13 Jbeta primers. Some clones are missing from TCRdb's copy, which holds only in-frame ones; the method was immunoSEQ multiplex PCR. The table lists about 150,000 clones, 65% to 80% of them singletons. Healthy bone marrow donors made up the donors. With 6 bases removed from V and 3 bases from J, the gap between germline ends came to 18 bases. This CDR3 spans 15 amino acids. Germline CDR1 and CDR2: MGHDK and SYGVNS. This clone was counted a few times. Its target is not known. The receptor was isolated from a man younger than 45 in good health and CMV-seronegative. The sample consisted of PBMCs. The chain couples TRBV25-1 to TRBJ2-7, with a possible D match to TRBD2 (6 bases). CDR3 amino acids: CASSLDSGRRYEQYF. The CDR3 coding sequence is TGTGCCAGCAGCTTGGACTCAGGGAGGCGCTACGAGCAGTACTTC.